The 6 T cell receptor beta chains listed next were all sequenced from one sample in a study of graft-versus-host responses after intestinal transplantation (dated by TCRdb to about 2021). The library was prepared using the immunoSEQ multiplex PCR assay. Not all clones reach the TCRdb copy of this immuneACCESS table, which keeps in-frame sequences only. Checked studies attribute under half of the gap to unresolved V genes and leave the rest unexplained. This sample holds tens of thousands of clones; approximately 93% were observed only once. Approximately 0.5% of the sample rests with the top ten. Specimen: PBMCs, collected 156 days after intestinal transplant. Every receptor here comes from a human patient who received an intestinal transplant, so some T cells may come from the graft donor.

The V gene is TRBV7-2, the J gene TRBJ2-7; 7 nucleotides align to TRBD2. The CDR3 loop spans 14 amino acids. With 4 bases clipped from V and 2 bases from J, the junction kept 5 bases outside the gene matches. CDR1 and CDR2 from the germline V gene are SGHTA and FQGNSA. The DNA for the CDR3 is TGTGCCAGCAGCTCCTTTGGGGGGGCCTACGAGCAGTACTTC. Encoded protein: CASSSFGGAYEQYF.

The chain employs TRBV15 and TRBJ1-4; D may be TRBD1 (6 bases). The CDR3 is made up of 12 amino acids. Trimming removed 8 bases from V and 5 bases from J, with 9 bases in between. CDR1 LNHNV and CDR2 YYDKDF come from the germline V gene (reference sequence). Here the CDR3 reads CATRDMNEKLFF. CDR3 coding DNA: TGTGCCACCCGGGACATGAATGAAAAACTGTTTTTT.

The chain couples TRBV7-8 to TRBJ2-7, with a tentative D call TRBD1 (5 bases). The CDR3 has 14 amino acids. Deletions cut 1 base from V and 5 bases from J, with 12 bases between. The germline V gene encodes CDR1 SGHVS and CDR2 FQNEAQ. The CDR3 bases are TGTGCCAGCAGCTTAGGTGGCAGGGAAGACGAGCAGTACTTC. This encodes CASSLGGREDEQYF.

This clone was seen just once. The chain has TRBV12-5 and TRBJ1-1; a weak D match, TRBD1 (5 bases). The V end was cut by 2 bases, the J end by 0 bases, with 10 bases between. This CDR3 region has 15 residues. In germline, CDR1 is LGHNT, CDR2 FRNRAP. The DNA for the CDR3 is TGTGCTAGTGGTTTGTTCGGGGGAGTGAACACTGAAGCTTTCTTT. Its protein product is CASGLFGGVNTEAFF.

The rearrangement links TRBV12-5 to TRBJ2-1, with 9 bases aligning to TRBD2. Trimming cost V 1 base and J 4 bases; bases outside gene matches: 8. This CDR3 region has 17 residues. The V gene's germline CDR1 is LGHNT and CDR2 FRNRAP. CDR3 protein: CASGLGISGRRYNEQFF. The CDR3, as DNA: TGTGCTAGTGGTTTGGGGATTAGCGGGAGAAGGTACAATGAGCAGTTCTTC.

The chain combines TRBV7-2 with TRBJ2-1; TRBD2 matches at 11 bases. The CDR3 consists of 15 residues. The germline gives CDR1 SGHTA, CDR2 FQGNSA. The ends lost 1 base at V and 6 bases at J; junction bases unmatched: 2. The CDR3 loop reads CASSLGLAGGNEQFF. The CDR3 DNA is TGTGCCAGCAGCTTAGGGCTAGCGGGAGGCAATGAGCAGTTCTTC.